The present entry profiles one TCR beta chain with its context. Its antigen remains unidentified. The record has no base qualities; no much larger clone is one base away. In the paper's terms, the time point label means: about 28 days (+/-7) after the second vaccine dose. AZD1222 recipients given second doses at about 4 weeks or at about 12 weeks were pooled, since spike-specific TCR depth and breadth were not found to differ between the two schedules. The vaccinee samples were drawn from two UK trials, COV001 and COV002, one of which was a single-blind randomized controlled phase 2/3 trial testing AZD1222 (ChAdOx1 nCoV-19) in healthy adults. For TCRbeta chain sequencing, PBMC samples from trial participants were taken at day 0 and at day 28 after the second dose. The CDR3 regions of human TCRbeta chains were analyzed by immunosequencing. For the original study's pipeline: Repertoire TCRs were checked for matches against a reference library of SARS-CoV-2-specific TCRs that had been generated using the MIRA antigen-specificity platform. Breadth meant the fraction of unique TCRs that were SARS-CoV-2-associated, whereas depth meant the fraction of total T cells that were SARS-CoV-2-associated. Each spike-specific TCR was assigned to its reactive spike region and to a CD4 or CD8 class using the MIRA data. Log10-transformed breadth and depth values were compared by one-way ANOVA with Sidak's multiple comparisons tests. Held by TCRdb, this immuneACCESS table contains in-frame sequences only and omits some clones. Under half of the omission traces to an unresolved V gene where checked; the cause of the rest is unknown. The D gene and trimming were derived from the DNA, and the V and J assignments and clone size from that table. The sample contains under 200,000 clones, 87% of them found a single time. The top ten hold approximately 0.97% of the sample.

The sample originates from a study of T cell responses to AZD1222 COVID-19 vaccine (dated by TCRdb to about 2021). The study in broad terms: A total of 233 trial participants underwent TCR sequencing, of whom roughly 210 received two doses of AZD1222 and roughly 25 received two doses of the MenACWY control vaccine. Trial participants were enrolled by age into subgroups of 18-55, 56-69 and 70-plus years, and around 150, 28 and 57 TCR-sequenced participants, respectively, were included in these subgroups.

What the authors observed across the whole study: After two AZD1222 doses, both the breadth and the depth of spike-specific TCRs were significantly higher than at day 0 and than in MenACWY recipients. Because no samples from the day 14 peak response were available, repertoires could be characterized only after the peak T cell response. Reportedly, almost half of the unique spike-specific TCRs recognized epitopes lying outside the regions that are mutated in the B.1.351 and B.1.1.7 variants. Conclusions about previously exposed vaccinees are limited because only five or six AZD1222 recipients were SARS-CoV-2 seropositive at baseline. Most participants were white British and females outnumbered males, and the authors suggested that clonal diversity may have been underestimated. CD4 TCRs associated with the vaccine covered the entire spike protein, and the dominant responses were in regions 160-218 and 743-854. The 56-69-year group was small, and its depth increase did not reach significance, likely because of low power.

The specimen was peripheral blood, collected 28 days after the second AZD1222 dose. The clonotype comes from an adult who received the AZD1222 COVID-19 vaccine.

The CDR3 protein sequence reads: CASSLNNYGYTF. The bases read TGTGCCAGCAGTCTTAATAACTATGGCTACACCTTC. Recombination linked TRBV3-1 (or the pseudogene TRBV3-2) to TRBJ1-2, with an unclear D gene assignment. CDR1 LGHDT and CDR2 YNNKEL were looked up in the germline V gene (reference sequence). Inclusive of the bounding cysteine and phenylalanine, the CDR3 is 12 residues long. Kept here is only the CDR3 DNA, which spans 36 bases and is read in frame from base 1. Trimming costs V 6 bases and J 1 base, and their ends lie 6 bases apart.